One and the same sample provided the 26 T cell receptor beta chains below, sequenced in a study of blood T cell repertoires in COVID-19. TCRdb's copy holds only in-frame clones and misses some; the assay was immunoSEQ multiplex PCR. The repertoire holds fewer than 200,000 clones, with 78% as singletons. Sequenced material: PBMCs or T cells enriched from blood (not recorded which). The receptors were sampled from a woman in her fifties or sixties who had recovered from COVID-19.

The rearrangement uses TRBV28 and TRBJ2-1; TRBD2 matches 10 bases. Germline CDR1 MDHEN, CDR2 SYDVKM. The ends lost 3 bases at V and 2 bases at J; junction bases unmatched: 13. The CDR3 sequence is 19 residues long. In DNA form, the CDR3 reads TGTGCCAGCAGTTTCCCCGAAAGCGGGAGGGCCTCTGCCTACAATGAGCAGTTCTTC. Amino acids: CASSFPESGRASAYNEQFF.

The chain recombines TRBV28 with TRBJ2-1; no definite D call. The CDR3 covers 13 residues. Germline V gene data show CDR1 as MDHEN and CDR2 as SYDVKM. Trimming left V 10 bases short and J 6 bases short, with 16 bases between. The CDR3 sequence: CATLIGPFNEQFF. The CDR3 DNA follows: TGTGCCACCCTAATTGGGCCTTTCAATGAGCAGTTCTTC.

A few counts support this clone. This chain uses TRBV5-1 with TRBJ2-5; tentative D call: TRBD1 (5 bases). Germline V CDR1 and CDR2: SGHRS, YFSETQ. This CDR3 is built from 15 residues. The V gene lost 0 bases and the J gene lost 3 bases, with 12 bases spanning the gap. The CDR3 nucleotides are TGCGCCAGCAGCTTGGGTTCAGGGAACAAAGAGACCCAGTACTTC. Protein sequence: CASSLGSGNKETQYF.

The V and J genes are TRBV20-1 and TRBJ1-4; D is unclear. The CDR3 has 9 amino acids. The germline V and J ends were trimmed by 7 bases and 8 bases, with 5 bases remaining between them. Looked up from germline, CDR1 is DFQATT and CDR2 is SNEGSKA (reference sequence). The CDR3 spells CSVREKLFF. Written as DNA, the CDR3 is TGCAGTGTCAGAGAAAAACTGTTTTTT.

The chain recombines TRBV10-3 with TRBJ1-1, with D maybe TRBD1 (5 bases). Per the germline V gene, CDR1 is ENHRY and CDR2 is SYGVKD. The CDR3 extends over 12 amino acids. V gave up 7 bases and J gave up 10 bases, with 16 bases separating them. CDR3 sequence (DNA): TGTGCCATCACCCCACCAGGGAGGGGAGCTTTCTTT. It translates to CAITPPGRGAFF.

The rearrangement links TRBV5-1 to TRBJ2-2, with 8 bases that match TRBD1. CDR1 SGHRS and CDR2 YFSETQ come from the germline V gene. The CDR3 consists of 15 residues. V lost 3 bases and J lost 4; bases outside the gene matches: 5. The CDR3 bases are TGCGCCAGCAGCTCCCTCGACAGGGGCACCGGGGAGCTGTTTTTT. Protein sequence: CASSSLDRGTGELFF.

V gene TRBV7-8 combines with J gene TRBJ1-1; D is possibly TRBD1 (5 bases). The CDR3 totals 14 residues. The V gene lost 1 base and the J gene lost 5 bases, with 11 bases spanning the gap. The V gene's germline CDR1 is SGHVS and CDR2 FQNEAQ. The CDR3 nucleotides are TGTGCCAGCAGCTTAGTTTCTGGGGCAACTGAAGCTTTCTTT. It translates to CASSLVSGATEAFF. Together with reference TRBV7-8 and TRBJ1-1, the CDR3 gives the full variable domain: GAGVSQSPRYKVAKRGQDVALRCDPISGHVSLFWYQQALGQGPEFLTYFQNEAQLDKSGLPSDRFFAERPEGSVSTLKIQRTQQEDSAVYLCASSLVSGATEAFFGQGTRLTVV.

The rearrangement links TRBV5-1 to TRBJ2-1; unclear D gene. Per germline, CDR1 SGHRS and CDR2 YFSETQ. The CDR3 runs 13 residues. V lost 0 bases and J 9 bases, leaving 10 bases between the germline ends. The CDR3 reads CASSLDPHPEQFF. The DNA for the CDR3 is TGCGCCAGCAGCTTGGATCCCCATCCTGAGCAGTTCTTC.

The chain carries TRBV28 and TRBJ2-3, with 8 nucleotides matching TRBD2. Germline V lookup: CDR1 MDHEN, CDR2 SYDVKM. The junction had 11 bases not matched to a gene; V was cut back by 6 bases and J by 3 bases. The CDR3 is 16 residues long. This chain's CDR3 is CASRKLAVSWTDTQYF. For the CDR3, the DNA is TGTGCCAGCAGGAAACTAGCGGTCTCTTGGACAGATACGCAGTATTTT.

This rearrangement joins TRBV9 to TRBJ1-5; 7 bases line up with TRBD1. In germline, CDR1 is SGDLS, CDR2 YYNGEE. V shed 3 bases and J 1 base; nucleotides not matched to a gene: 4. CDR3 size: 15 residues. The DNA of the CDR3 is TGTGCCAGCAGCGAAACAGGGGAGAGCAATCAGCCCCAGCATTTT. Translation gives CASSETGESNQPQHF. Combining the CDR3 with reference TRBV9 and TRBJ1-5 gives the whole variable domain DSGVTQTPKHLITATGQRVTLRCSPRSGDLSVYWYQQSLDQGLQFLIQYYNGEERAKGNILERFSAQQFPDLHSELNLSSLELGDSALYFCASSETGESNQPQHFGDGTRLSIL.

The V gene is TRBV7-8, the J gene TRBJ2-4, with D maybe TRBD2 (6 bases). The CDR3 is 13 residues long. Deletions cut 5 bases from V and 8 bases from J, with 13 bases between. CDR1 and CDR2 (germline): SGHVS, FQNEAQ. The CDR3 reads CASSARGSYIQYF. The CDR3 DNA follows: TGTGCCAGCAGCGCCCGGGGGTCGTACATTCAGTACTTC.

The gene calls are TRBV5-1 and TRBJ2-2; D gene uncertain. The CDR3 is 14 amino acids. Germline values: CDR1 SGHRS, CDR2 YFSETQ. V gave up 1 base and J gave up 1 base, with 5 bases separating them. The CDR3 protein is CASSLTLNTGELFF. The CDR3 DNA is TGCGCCAGCAGCTTGACTTTGAACACCGGGGAGCTGTTTTTT.

The chain combines TRBV28 with TRBJ2-7; 11 bases line up with TRBD2. CDR3 length: 15 residues. Trimming took 4 bases from V and 6 from J; bases not matched to a gene: 8. The germline V gene encodes CDR1 MDHEN and CDR2 SYDVKM. The CDR3, as DNA: TGTGCCAGCAGTTCTCCGACTAGCGGGAAACTCGAGCAGTACTTC. As protein: CASSSPTSGKLEQYF.

V and J are TRBV7-3 and TRBJ2-7; 9 bases map to TRBD1. This CDR3 has 14 amino acids. CDR1 and CDR2 from the germline V gene are SGHTA and FQGTGA. With V trimmed by 5 bases and J by 5 bases, 7 bases remained unmatched. Here the CDR3 DNA reads TGTGCCAGCAGCCCCGGACAGGGGTGGCACGAGCAGTACTTC. Translating gives CASSPGQGWHEQYF.

This chain joins TRBV7-9 and TRBJ2-4; possible D gene TRBD1, 6 bases. This CDR3 spans 16 amino acids. The germline V gene encodes CDR1 SEHNR and CDR2 FQNEAQ (reference sequence). The V end was cut by 4 bases, the J end by 0 bases, with 13 bases between. The CDR3 DNA reads TGTGCCAGCAGCTCCGTCCTGGGGGCAGCCAAAAACATTCAGTACTTC. Its protein is CASSSVLGAAKNIQYF.

The chain uses TRBV28 and TRBJ2-5; TRBD2 aligns across 12 bases. Germline V CDR1 and CDR2: MDHEN, SYDVKM. The CDR3 consists of 18 residues. V was pared by 6 bases and J by 0 bases, with 11 bases of the junction left unmatched. DNA of the CDR3: TGTGCCAGCAGACATACTAGCGGGAGGACCCAATACCAAGAGACCCAGTACTTC. It encodes CASRHTSGRTQYQETQYF. The entire variable domain, with the rest obtained from reference TRBV28 and TRBJ2-5, is as follows: DVKVTQSSRYLVKRTGEKVFLECVQDMDHENMFWYRQDPGLGLRLIYFSYDVKMKEKGDIPEGYSVSREKKERFSLILESASTNQTSMYLCASRHTSGRTQYQETQYFGPGTRLLVL.

The chain links TRBV5-5 to TRBJ2-1, with D perhaps matching TRBD1 (6 bases). The CDR3 spans 14 residues. The germline V gene has CDR1 SGHKS and CDR2 YYEKEE (reference sequence). V gave up 6 bases and J gave up 10 bases, with 20 bases separating them. Here the CDR3 DNA reads TGTGCCAGCACGGGACACCTCGGTACGTCGGAGCAGTTCTTC. It translates to CASTGHLGTSEQFF.

This chain links TRBV9 with TRBJ2-7; possibly TRBD1 for D (6 bases). With 4 bases removed from V and 3 bases from J, the gap between germline ends came to 17 bases. The CDR3 extends over 15 amino acids. Germline V gene sequence: CDR1 SGDLS, CDR2 YYNGEE. The CDR3 region is CASSPTWTAFYEQYF. The CDR3 DNA is TGTGCCAGCAGCCCGACGTGGACAGCCTTCTACGAGCAGTACTTC.

This clone was seen once. CDR3 in DNA: TGTGCCAGCAGCTTCGACGGGGGGGGGACCCAGTACTTC. Its translation is CASSFDGGGTQYF. V gene TRBV5-4 combines with J gene TRBJ2-5, with TRBD2 identical over 8 bases. The CDR3 has 13 residues. Trimming at V came to 2 bases and at J to 7 bases, leaving 4 bases not matched to a gene. The germline V gene encodes CDR1 SGHNT and CDR2 YYREEE (reference sequence).

The CDR3 DNA is TGTGCCAGCAGCCGGGACTATTACAATGAGCAGTTCTTC. It is translated as CASSRDYYNEQFF. The chain links TRBV12-3 or TRBV12-4 to TRBJ2-1; 7 bases line up with TRBD2. The length of the CDR3 is 13 residues. V shed 6 bases, J shed 4 bases, and the junction held 3 bases outside the gene matches.

This rearrangement joins TRBV18 to TRBJ1-2, with 7 bases fitting TRBD1. Germline CDR1 KGHSH, CDR2 LQKENI. The CDR3 covers 15 residues. Trimming at V came to 4 bases and at J to 2 bases, leaving 7 bases not matched to a gene. CDR3 region: CASSLGVQGNYGYTF. The CDR3 DNA follows: TGTGCCAGCTCACTAGGGGTACAGGGGAACTATGGCTACACCTTC.

The chain has TRBV28 and TRBJ1-5, with 7 bases lining up with TRBD1. Looked up from germline, CDR1 is MDHEN and CDR2 is SYDVKM. The CDR3 has 16 amino acids. J was trimmed by 0 bases and V by 6 bases; bases with no gene match: 8. In DNA form, the CDR3 reads TGTGCCAGCAGAGGACACGGGACAGCTAGCAATCAGCCCCAGCATTTT. This sequence encodes CASRGHGTASNQPQHF. Combining the CDR3 with reference TRBV28 and TRBJ1-5 gives the whole variable domain DVKVTQSSRYLVKRTGEKVFLECVQDMDHENMFWYRQDPGLGLRLIYFSYDVKMKEKGDIPEGYSVSREKKERFSLILESASTNQTSMYLCASRGHGTASNQPQHFGDGTRLSIL.

In this sample, this clone turned up a few times. The chain links TRBV18 to TRBJ1-3, with no clear D. This CDR3 contains 16 residues. Germline V gives CDR1 KGHSH, CDR2 LQKENI. V lost 5 bases, J lost 4 bases, and 18 bases lay in between. The CDR3 loop is CASSFEPPVSGNTIYF. The CDR3 bases are TGTGCCAGCTCATTTGAACCCCCAGTTTCGGGAAACACCATATATTTT. Drawing the rest from reference TRBV18 and TRBJ1-3, the complete variable domain is NAGVMQNPRHLVRRRGQEARLRCSPMKGHSHVYWYRQLPEEGLKFMVYLQKENIIDESGMPKERFSAEFPKEGPSILRIQQVVRGDSAAYFCASSFEPPVSGNTIYFGEGSWLTVV.

The table lists this clone with a few counts. The J gene is TRBJ1-1, the V gene TRBV7-8; 10 positions match TRBD1. Germline lookup yields CDR1 SGHVS and CDR2 FQNEAQ. The CDR3 consists of 16 residues. V dropped 3 bases and J dropped 7; count of bases not matched to a gene: 11. CDR3 in DNA: TGTGCCAGCAGCTTTGGGGACAGGGGTCCAACAAGTGAAGCTTTCTTT. It is translated as CASSFGDRGPTSEAFF.

The rearrangement uses TRBV5-8 and TRBJ1-5; TRBD1 might be the D (5 bases). The CDR3 covers 15 residues. V lost 4 bases and J lost 2, with 13 bases in between. CDR1 is SGHTS, CDR2 YDEGEE, per germline. For the CDR3, the DNA is TGTGCCAGCAGCAAAGGGGTTTCGGGCAATCAGCCCCAGCATTTT. Translation: CASSKGVSGNQPQHF.

This clone is a singleton in its sample. This chain uses TRBV12-3 or TRBV12-4 with TRBJ1-6; 7 bases fit TRBD1. The trim removed 5 bases at V and 7 bases at J, leaving 2 bases unmatched. The CDR3 has 13 residues. The CDR3 nucleotides are TGTGCCAGCAGTCGGGACAGAAATTCACCCCTCCACTTT. Protein product: CASSRDRNSPLHF.